The following is a T cell receptor beta chain sequence with its context. Antigen: not known. The data derive from a study of identical twins. One entry per CDR3 protein, called by TCRdb with MiXCR from the 5' RACE reads. The sample yields 450,000 to 600,000 distinct CDR3 sequences, more than 20% seen once. The study's findings and limits: Abundant beta clonotypes from cord blood bore fewer insertions; memory repertoires lacked this pattern. Weaker excess twin sharing was observed in beta out-of-frame sequences. Invariant T cells like MAIT and iNKT could partly confound the zero-insertion analyses.

These same data were also listed under a study on yellow fever vaccine responses in identical twins.

The clonotype comes from a woman younger than 30 in good health. Sequencing input: CD4+ T cells sorted from blood.

The CDR3 nucleotides read TGTGCCAGCAGTTACTTGCAGGGGGCAGGCAATCAGCCCCAGCATTTT. The encoded protein is CASSYLQGAGNQPQHF. The chain joins TRBV6-5 to TRBJ1-5; 8 positions agree with TRBD1. Germline CDR1 is MNHEY and CDR2 is SVGAGI. There are 16 residues in the CDR3. J was trimmed by 2 bases and V by 1 base; bases with no gene match: 4.